This T cell receptor beta chain was captured in a study of T cells in Graves' hyperthyroidism and ophthalmopathy. Study-wide results and caveats: Blood also held most thyroid clonotypes expanded beyond 0.001. Stable hyperthyroidism was told apart from ophthalmopathy by a model built on 13 V-J features.

This CDR3 spans 14 amino acids. Between the trimmed V and J ends, which lost 3 bases and 1 base, there was a span of 7 bases. Each patient was aged 18 to 65 and had newly diagnosed hyperthyroidism of under 2 months' duration. This clonotype was seen repeatedly, ten times or more. As yet, its antigen is unknown. What was amplified from RNA transcripts were TCR beta CDR3 regions. TCR CDR3 regions were first amplified by RT-PCR with HTBI primers. TCRdb independently ran MiXCR on the multiplex PCR reads; one entry per CDR3 protein. The table lists 350,000 to 400,000 distinct CDR3 sequences, 19% of them singletons, with about 4% in the top ten.

This chain links TRBV12-3 or TRBV12-4 with TRBJ1-5; D not certain. Sequencing was carried out using blood. This sequence originates from a woman between 18 and 30 years old with Graves' hyperthyroidism. The CDR3 sequence: CASSLTSSNQPQHF. The CDR3 DNA reads as TGTGCCAGCAGTTTGACCAGCAGCAATCAGCCCCAGCATTTT.